The 31 T cell receptor beta chains below were found in one sample sequenced in a study of shared clonotypes between healthy human individuals. Assay: immunoSEQ multiplex PCR; the TCRdb copy retains only in-frame clones and omits some. The sample gives fewer than 3 million clones, around 93% of which show up once; 0.37% is in the top ten. The sequenced sample consisted of naive CD4+ T cells from PBMCs. Indicated subset: CD45RA+ positively selected. The receptors were gathered from a young man in good health. Some clones in this sample may be carry-over from other donors' samples.

This clone came up once. The same CDR3 arises from other DNA sequences in this sample as well. The V call is TRBV5-1, the J call TRBJ2-1, with D uncertain. V was pared by 0 bases and J by 7 bases, with 8 bases between. The germline CDR1 and CDR2 sequences are SGHRS and YFSETQ. The CDR3 covers 13 residues. The CDR3, as DNA: TGCGCCAGCAGCTTGGGCGGACCTAATGAGCAGTTCTTC. This sequence encodes CASSLGGPNEQFF.

This chain joins TRBV28 and TRBJ1-2, with 12 bases fitting TRBD1. Germline V gives CDR1 MDHEN, CDR2 SYDVKM. The CDR3 sequence is 18 residues long. J gave up 1 base and V 4 bases, and 10 bases lay outside the gene matches. The CDR3 loop is CASSSPGQGAQDNYGYTF. The CDR3 nucleotides are TGTGCCAGCAGTTCTCCGGGACAGGGGGCTCAGGATAACTATGGCTACACCTTC.

The V and J genes are TRBV6-1 and TRBJ1-5; tentative D call: TRBD1 (5 bases). In germline, CDR1 is MNHNS, CDR2 SASEGT. The CDR3 length is 13 residues. Trimming took off 7 bases at V and 5 bases at J, with 12 bases between the two ends. The chain's CDR3 is CASIGGRDQPQHF. CDR3 coding DNA: TGTGCCAGCATTGGGGGAAGGGATCAGCCCCAGCATTTT.

The rearrangement links TRBV7-2 to TRBJ2-1; D is possibly TRBD2 (6 bases). CDR3 size: 14 residues. Germline V CDR1 and CDR2: SGHTA, FQGNSA. Trimming cost V 4 bases and J 7 bases, with 14 bases left between them. The CDR3 coding sequence is TGTGCCAGCAGCTCGGGACTCCTCGGGAATGAGCAGTTCTTC. Amino acid sequence: CASSSGLLGNEQFF.

This rearrangement joins TRBV18 to TRBJ2-5, with 8 bases identical to TRBD1. Germline CDR1 reads KGHSH; CDR2 reads LQKENI. The CDR3 has 14 amino acids. Losses at the gene ends were 3 bases for V and 3 bases for J; bases not matched to a gene: 3. The CDR3 protein is CASSPYRGKETQYF. CDR3 DNA sequence: TGTGCCAGCTCACCGTACAGGGGGAAAGAGACCCAGTACTTC. The whole variable domain, remainder taken from reference TRBV18 and TRBJ2-5, is NAGVMQNPRHLVRRRGQEARLRCSPMKGHSHVYWYRQLPEEGLKFMVYLQKENIIDESGMPKERFSAEFPKEGPSILRIQQVVRGDSAAYFCASSPYRGKETQYFGPGTRLLVL.

This chain connects TRBV28 to TRBJ1-1, with D perhaps TRBD1 (5 bases). Trimming took 4 bases from V and 9 from J, leaving 12 bases between them. The CDR3 totals 12 residues. Germline lookup yields CDR1 MDHEN and CDR2 SYDVKM. The CDR3, as DNA: TGTGCCAGCAGTTCTCGGGGGTTCAAAGCTTTCTTT. Translation gives CASSSRGFKAFF.

The chain carries TRBV18 and TRBJ2-7, with D tentatively TRBD2 (5 bases). V lost 6 bases and J lost 2, with 11 bases in between. The CDR3 totals 13 residues. Germline V gene lookup returns CDR1 KGHSH and CDR2 LQKENI. The chain's CDR3 is CASSGSPTYEQYF. For the CDR3, the DNA is TGTGCCAGCTCGGGGAGTCCCACCTACGAGCAGTACTTC.

The chain couples TRBV19 to TRBJ1-4; D perhaps matches TRBD1 (5 bases). Germline V gene lookup returns CDR1 LNHDA and CDR2 SQIVND (reference sequence). This CDR3 is built from 15 residues. V was cut by 0 bases and J by 7 bases, with 12 bases left in between. CDR3 amino acids: CASSIDTGVAEKLFF. The CDR3 DNA sequence: TGTGCCAGTAGTATAGATACGGGGGTGGCTGAAAAACTGTTTTTT.

CDR3 sequence: CASSLNSRTTSTDTQYF. The CDR3 DNA follows: TGTGCCAGCAGCTTAAATTCGAGGACTACTAGCACAGATACGCAGTATTTT. The chain employs TRBV7-3 and TRBJ2-3; maybe TRBD2 (6 bases). This CDR3 comprises 17 residues. Germline CDR1 and CDR2: SGHTA and FQGTGA. V dropped 1 base and J dropped 0 bases, with 14 bases sitting between them.

V gene TRBV10-3 combines with J gene TRBJ1-3; D is ambiguous. CDR3 size: 16 residues. Germline lookup yields CDR1 ENHRY and CDR2 SYGVKD. V lost 6 bases and J lost 2, with 17 bases in between. The CDR3 is CAIRPTEILPGNTIYF. The CDR3 DNA is TGTGCCATCAGGCCGACGGAGATCCTCCCTGGAAACACCATATATTTT.

V and J are TRBV7-9 and TRBJ2-7, with D perhaps TRBD2 (5 bases). Germline CDR1 reads SEHNR; CDR2 reads FQNEAQ (reference sequence). V shed 0 bases and J shed 6 bases, with 9 bases lying between them. The CDR3 has 13 residues. This chain's CDR3 is CASSLAGAAEQYF. CDR3 nucleotide sequence: TGTGCCAGCAGCTTAGCGGGAGCGGCCGAGCAGTACTTC.

This chain joins TRBV18 and TRBJ2-4, with 7 bases aligning to TRBD1. Germline values: CDR1 KGHSH, CDR2 LQKENI. J was trimmed by 2 bases and V by 6 bases; bases with no gene match: 10. The CDR3 length is 16 residues. The CDR3 sequence is CASSPTGYGTKNIQYF. DNA of the CDR3: TGTGCCAGCTCCCCGACAGGGTACGGGACCAAAAACATTCAGTACTTC.

The rearrangement uses TRBV28 and TRBJ2-7, with D unclear. Germline values: CDR1 MDHEN, CDR2 SYDVKM. V lost 2 bases and J 3 bases, leaving 11 bases between the germline ends. This CDR3 is built from 14 residues. The CDR3 nucleotides read TGTGCCAGCAGTTTAGTGCTAACGATCTACGAGCAGTACTTC. Protein: CASSLVLTIYEQYF.

Comment on this clone: The sample holds other DNA sequences that translate to the same CDR3. The rearrangement links TRBV28 to TRBJ1-2, with D maybe TRBD1 (6 bases). The CDR3 is made up of 15 amino acids. Trimming shortened V by 2 bases and J by 2 bases, and 12 bases separated the two germline ends. In germline, CDR1 is MDHEN, CDR2 SYDVKM. This CDR3 is CASSLLRTGNYGYTF. The CDR3 region has the DNA TGTGCCAGCAGTTTACTCCGCACAGGGAACTATGGCTACACCTTC.

This chain joins TRBV9 and TRBJ1-2, with D perhaps matching TRBD1 (6 bases). The V and J ends lost 0 bases and 8 bases respectively, with 14 bases between them. The CDR3 spans 14 residues. Germline assignment: CDR1 SGDLS and CDR2 YYNGEE. In DNA form, the CDR3 reads TGTGCCAGCAGCGTAGCCCTTGGGGGGCAAGGCTACACCTTC. Its translation is CASSVALGGQGYTF.

This clone was recorded only once. V and J are TRBV29-1 and TRBJ2-5; TRBD2 is a possible D gene (6 bases). V was clipped by 5 bases and J by 5 bases, with 12 bases between them. Germline V lookup: CDR1 SQVTM, CDR2 ANQGSEA. The CDR3 covers 12 residues. CDR3 protein: CSVSDGGETQYF. The CDR3 DNA sequence: TGCAGCGTTTCCGACGGAGGGGAGACCCAGTACTTC.

With regard to this clone: Additional DNA sequences in this sample encode the identical CDR3. The chain couples TRBV9 to TRBJ2-1; a possible D gene is TRBD2 (5 bases). Germline values: CDR1 SGDLS, CDR2 YYNGEE. The length of the CDR3 is 13 residues. The ends were cut back, 1 base at V and 3 bases at J, with 5 bases in the middle. Written as DNA, the CDR3 is TGTGCCAGCAGCGTAAGCGGCTACAATGAGCAGTTCTTC. Residues: CASSVSGYNEQFF.

This chain uses TRBV4-3 with TRBJ2-7; a possible D gene is TRBD1 (6 bases). V lost 4 bases, J lost 0 bases, and 13 bases lay in between. The CDR3 contains 15 residues. Germline V lookup: CDR1 LGHNA, CDR2 YSLEER. The CDR3 region is CASSRRTDSSYEQYF. DNA of the CDR3: TGCGCCAGCAGCCGAAGGACAGACAGCTCCTACGAGCAGTACTTC.

Points on this clone: Different DNA sequences within this sample yield the same CDR3. The chain links TRBV28 to TRBJ1-2; 7 bases align to TRBD1. The CDR3 covers 14 residues. Per the germline V gene, CDR1 is MDHEN and CDR2 is SYDVKM. The trim removed 5 bases at V and 5 bases at J, leaving 8 bases unmatched. The CDR3 region has the DNA TGTGCCAGCAGTCCGCCGACAGGGAGATATGGCTACACCTTC. It translates to CASSPPTGRYGYTF.

The chain recombines TRBV18 with TRBJ2-7; the D call may be TRBD1 or TRBD2 (6 bases each). V lost 2 bases and J 6 bases, leaving 14 bases between the germline ends. From germline, CDR1 is KGHSH and CDR2 LQKENI. The CDR3 loop spans 14 amino acids. Here the CDR3 reads CASSPTGAYGEQYF. The DNA of the CDR3 is TGTGCCAGCTCACCAACGGGGGCATATGGCGAGCAGTACTTC. The variable domain in full, completed from reference TRBV18 and TRBJ2-7, reads NAGVMQNPRHLVRRRGQEARLRCSPMKGHSHVYWYRQLPEEGLKFMVYLQKENIIDESGMPKERFSAEFPKEGPSILRIQQVVRGDSAAYFCASSPTGAYGEQYFGPGTRLTVT.

V gene TRBV6-1 combines with J gene TRBJ2-7, with D tentatively TRBD1 (5 bases). V shed 4 bases and J shed 2 bases, with 9 bases lying between them. Germline CDR1 MNHNS, CDR2 SASEGT. The CDR3 covers 13 residues. Here the CDR3 reads CASSVGQTYEQYF. The CDR3 DNA sequence: TGTGCCAGCAGTGTGGGGCAAACCTACGAGCAGTACTTC.

CDR3: CASKAEGAFYNQPQHF. The CDR3 DNA sequence: TGTGCCAGCAAGGCGGAGGGGGCTTTCTACAATCAGCCCCAGCATTTT. This chain links TRBV28 with TRBJ1-5, with TRBD1 identical over 7 bases. With V trimmed by 7 bases and J by 3 bases, 12 bases remained unmatched. The CDR3 extends over 16 amino acids. CDR1 is MDHEN, CDR2 SYDVKM, per germline.

This chain connects TRBV28 to TRBJ1-1, with 8 bases lining up with TRBD1. This CDR3 contains 15 residues. CDR1 is MDHEN and CDR2 is SYDVKM in the germline V gene. J gave up 10 bases and V 8 bases, and 18 bases lay outside the gene matches. The DNA for the CDR3 is TGTGCCAGCGCCCCCACAGGGGGAGGGGGGAATGGAGCTTTCTTT. It encodes CASAPTGGGGNGAFF.

The chain links TRBV9 to TRBJ1-3; no clear D gene. The CDR3 length is 17 residues. The germline V gene encodes CDR1 SGDLS and CDR2 YYNGEE. Trimming removed 5 bases at V and 1 base at J, with 19 bases between. The CDR3 loop is CASSRQPYLGSGNTIYF. In DNA form, the CDR3 reads TGTGCCAGCAGTCGCCAGCCATACCTGGGATCTGGAAACACCATATATTTT.

This clone appeared a single time. Other DNA sequences within the sample encode an identical CDR3. CDR3: CASSPTGGGETQYF. CDR3 bases: TGTGCCAGCAGTCCGACAGGGGGCGGAGAGACCCAGTACTTC. The chain uses TRBV28 and TRBJ2-5, with TRBD1 matching 10 bases. Trimming at V came to 5 bases and at J to 4 bases, leaving 4 bases not matched to a gene. From germline, CDR1 is MDHEN and CDR2 SYDVKM. CDR3 size: 14 residues.

With regard to this clone: The sample contains more than one DNA sequence encoding this CDR3. V gene TRBV30 combines with J gene TRBJ2-1; weak D call: TRBD2 (5 bases). The germline CDR1 and CDR2 sequences are GTSNPN and SVGIG (reference sequence). The CDR3 consists of 13 residues. V was clipped by 0 bases and J by 7 bases, with 10 bases between them. CDR3 bases: TGTGCCTGGAGTGTACTGTCGGGAAATGAGCAGTTCTTC. Protein: CAWSVLSGNEQFF.

CDR3 DNA: TGCAGCGTAGACGGGGGGGCCCTCTCTGGGGCCAACGTCCTGACTTTC. Translation: CSVDGGALSGANVLTF. V usage is TRBV29-1 and J usage is TRBJ2-6; TRBD2 agrees at 8 bases. Trimming removed 6 bases from V and 0 bases from J; junction bases left unmatched: 7. The CDR3 covers 16 residues. Germline lookup yields CDR1 SQVTM and CDR2 ANQGSEA.

This clone has only one observation. The chain uses TRBV7-9 and TRBJ2-7; 10 bases align to TRBD2. CDR1 and CDR2 (germline): SEHNR, FQNEAQ (reference sequence). Unmatched junction bases numbered 9, after V lost 5 bases and J lost 2 bases. This CDR3 is 16 amino acids long. The CDR3 is CASSPRGLADAYEQYF. As DNA, the CDR3 is TGTGCCAGCAGCCCCCGCGGACTAGCGGACGCCTACGAGCAGTACTTC. Based on the CDR3 plus reference TRBV7-9 and TRBJ2-7, the full variable domain is DTGVSQNPRHKITKRGQNVTFRCDPISEHNRLYWYRQTLGQGPEFLTYFQNEAQLEKSRLLSDRFSAERPKGSFSTLEIQRTEQGDSAMYLCASSPRGLADAYEQYFGPGTRLTVT.

This sequence joins TRBV14 and TRBJ1-4, with 9 bases lining up with TRBD1. V was clipped by 2 bases and J by 10 bases; unmatched bases: 8. The CDR3 runs 15 residues. Germline V gives CDR1 SGHDN, CDR2 FVKESK. CDR3 sequence reads: CASSQTQGALGKLFF. The CDR3 DNA reads as TGTGCCAGCAGCCAAACACAGGGGGCGCTTGGAAAACTGTTTTTT.

This clone has a single count. The chain uses TRBV9 and TRBJ2-2; D gene ambiguous. Germline loops: CDR1 SGDLS, CDR2 YYNGEE. This CDR3 contains 16 residues. The germline V and J ends were trimmed by 0 bases and 1 base, with 10 bases remaining between them. In DNA form, the CDR3 reads TGTGCCAGCAGCGTAGGAGCAGGCCTGAACACCGGGGAGCTGTTTTTT. Its protein product is CASSVGAGLNTGELFF.

The chain has TRBV7-8 and TRBJ2-1; D is ambiguous. The CDR3 has 13 residues. Germline loops: CDR1 SGHVS, CDR2 FQNEAQ. Trimming took 1 base from V and 3 from J, leaving 4 bases between them. The CDR3 DNA reads TGTGCCAGCAGCTTAGTGATCTACAATGAGCAGTTCTTC. Amino acid sequence: CASSLVIYNEQFF.